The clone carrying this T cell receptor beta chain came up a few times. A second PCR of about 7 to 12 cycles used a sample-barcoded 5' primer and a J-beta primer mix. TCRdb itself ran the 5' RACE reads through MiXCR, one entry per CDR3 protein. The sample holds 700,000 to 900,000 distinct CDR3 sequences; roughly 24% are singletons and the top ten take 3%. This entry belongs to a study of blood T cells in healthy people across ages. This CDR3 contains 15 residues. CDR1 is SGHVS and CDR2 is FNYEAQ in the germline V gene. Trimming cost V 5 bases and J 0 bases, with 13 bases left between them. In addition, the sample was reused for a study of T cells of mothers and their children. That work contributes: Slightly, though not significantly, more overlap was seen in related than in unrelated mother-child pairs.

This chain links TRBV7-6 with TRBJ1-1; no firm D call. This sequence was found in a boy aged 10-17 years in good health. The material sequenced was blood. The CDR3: CASSLRESMNTEAFF. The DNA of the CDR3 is TGTGCCAGCAGCCTACGGGAATCCATGAACACTGAAGCTTTCTTT. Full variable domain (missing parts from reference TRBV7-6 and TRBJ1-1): GAGVSQSPRYKVTKRGQDVALRCDPISGHVSLYWYRQALGQGPEFLTYFNYEAQQDKSGLPNDRFSAERPEGSISTLTIQRTEQRDSAMYRCASSLRESMNTEAFFGQGTRLTVV.